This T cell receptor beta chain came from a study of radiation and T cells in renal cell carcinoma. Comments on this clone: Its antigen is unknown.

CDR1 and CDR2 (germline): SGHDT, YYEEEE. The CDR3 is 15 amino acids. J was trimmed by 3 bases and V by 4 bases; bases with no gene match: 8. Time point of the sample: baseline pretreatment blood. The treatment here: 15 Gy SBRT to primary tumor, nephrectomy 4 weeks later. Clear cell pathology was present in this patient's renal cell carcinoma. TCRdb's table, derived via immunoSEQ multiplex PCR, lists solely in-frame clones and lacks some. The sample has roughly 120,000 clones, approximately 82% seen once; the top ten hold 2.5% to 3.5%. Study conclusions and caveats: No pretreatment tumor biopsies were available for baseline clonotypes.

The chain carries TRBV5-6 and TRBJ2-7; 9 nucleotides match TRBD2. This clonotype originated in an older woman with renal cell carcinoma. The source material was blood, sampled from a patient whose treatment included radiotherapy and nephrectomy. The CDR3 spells CASSPLAGAGYEQYF. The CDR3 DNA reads TGTGCCAGCAGCCCCTTAGCGGGGGCGGGCTACGAGCAGTACTTC. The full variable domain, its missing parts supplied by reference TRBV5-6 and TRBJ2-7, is DAGVTQSPTHLIKTRGQQVTLRCSPKSGHDTVSWYQQALGQGPQFIFQYYEEEERQRGNFPDRFSGHQFPNYSSELNVNALLLGDSALYLCASSPLAGAGYEQYFGPGTRLTVT.